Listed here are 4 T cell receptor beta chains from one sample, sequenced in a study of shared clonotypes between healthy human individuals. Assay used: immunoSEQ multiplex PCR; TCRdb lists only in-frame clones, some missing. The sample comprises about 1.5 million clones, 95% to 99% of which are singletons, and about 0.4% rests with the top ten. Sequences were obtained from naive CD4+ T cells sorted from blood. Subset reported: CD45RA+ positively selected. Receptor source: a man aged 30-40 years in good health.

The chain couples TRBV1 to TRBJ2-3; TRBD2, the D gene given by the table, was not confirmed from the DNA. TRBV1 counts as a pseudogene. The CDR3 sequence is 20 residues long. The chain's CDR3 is CTSSQDGGLAPTLHTDTQYF. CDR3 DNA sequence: TGCACCAGCAGCCAAGATGGCGGACTAGCGCCCACCTTACACACAGATACGCAGTATTTT.

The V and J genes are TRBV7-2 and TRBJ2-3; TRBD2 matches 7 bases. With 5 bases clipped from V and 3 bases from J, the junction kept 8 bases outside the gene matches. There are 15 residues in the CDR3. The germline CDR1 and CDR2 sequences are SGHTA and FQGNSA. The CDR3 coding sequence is TGTGCCAGCAGCACCCTAGCGGTGGGAACAGATACGCAGTATTTT. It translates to CASSTLAVGTDTQYF. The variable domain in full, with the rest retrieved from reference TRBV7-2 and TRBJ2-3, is GAGVSQSPSNKVTEKGKDVELRCDPISGHTALYWYRQSLGQGLEFLIYFQGNSAPDKSGLPSDRFSAERTGGSVSTLTIQRTQQEDSAVYLCASSTLAVGTDTQYFGPGTRLTVL.

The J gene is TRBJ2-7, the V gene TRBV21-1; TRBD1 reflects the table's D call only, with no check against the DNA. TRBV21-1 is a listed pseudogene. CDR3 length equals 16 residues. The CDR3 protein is CASSTTGFSCPYEQYF. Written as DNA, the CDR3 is TGTGCCAGCAGCACCACAGGGTTTTCCTGTCCCTACGAGCAGTACTTC.

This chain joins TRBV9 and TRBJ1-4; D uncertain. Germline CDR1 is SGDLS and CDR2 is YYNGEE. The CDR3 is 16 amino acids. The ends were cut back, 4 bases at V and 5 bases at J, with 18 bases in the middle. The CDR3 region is CASSPAVGRANEKLFF. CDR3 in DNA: TGTGCCAGCAGCCCGGCGGTGGGGAGGGCGAATGAAAAACTGTTTTTT.